This TCR beta chain came from a study of T cell changes during pregnancy in multiple sclerosis. Clones were sequenced by immunoSEQ multiplex PCR, and TCRdb holds only the in-frame ones, with some missing. The data show about 94,000 clones, 90% to 95% seen once. V dropped 0 bases and J dropped 5; count of bases not matched to a gene: 3. The CDR3 contains 14 residues. From germline, CDR1 is SGHDT and CDR2 YYEEEE. This material consisted of peripheral blood, taken after pregnancy. The clonotype originates from a female donor with multiple sclerosis, enrolled in a pregnancy study. The chain employs TRBV5-6 and TRBJ2-7; 9 nucleotides match TRBD2. The CDR3 sequence is CASSLGGRAHEQYF. Written as DNA, the CDR3 is TGTGCCAGCAGCTTGGGCGGGAGGGCCCACGAGCAGTACTTC. Combining the CDR3 with reference TRBV5-6 and TRBJ2-7 gives the whole variable domain DAGVTQSPTHLIKTRGQQVTLRCSPKSGHDTVSWYQQALGQGPQFIFQYYEEEERQRGNFPDRFSGHQFPNYSSELNVNALLLGDSALYLCASSLGGRAHEQYFGPGTRLTVT.